The 2 T cell receptor beta chains listed next were all sequenced from one sample in a study of blood T cell repertoires in COVID-19. Method: immunoSEQ multiplex PCR; TCRdb's copy keeps in-frame clones and lacks some. Among hundreds of thousands of clones listed, nearly 90% were seen once. Sequencing was performed on peripheral blood. These receptors originate from a man aged 18 to 29 with active or convalescent COVID-19.

The chain is built from TRBV6-5 and TRBJ2-7, with D perhaps TRBD2 (6 bases). The V end was cut by 6 bases, the J end by 1 base, with 13 bases between. The germline gives CDR1 MNHEY, CDR2 SVGAGI. The CDR3 contains 14 residues. CDR3 sequence (DNA): TGTGCCAGCAGCACCGGGGGACGGTCCTACGAGCAGTACTTC. Its protein is CASSTGGRSYEQYF.

This chain links TRBV7-8 with TRBJ1-4; D is unclear. Germline V gene lookup returns CDR1 SGHVS and CDR2 FQNEAQ. Trimming pared 4 bases from V and 0 bases from J, leaving 6 bases between. This CDR3 is 14 amino acids long. Here the CDR3 DNA reads TGTGCCAGCAGCTCCAGAACAACTAATGAAAAACTGTTTTTT. Translating it yields CASSSRTTNEKLFF.